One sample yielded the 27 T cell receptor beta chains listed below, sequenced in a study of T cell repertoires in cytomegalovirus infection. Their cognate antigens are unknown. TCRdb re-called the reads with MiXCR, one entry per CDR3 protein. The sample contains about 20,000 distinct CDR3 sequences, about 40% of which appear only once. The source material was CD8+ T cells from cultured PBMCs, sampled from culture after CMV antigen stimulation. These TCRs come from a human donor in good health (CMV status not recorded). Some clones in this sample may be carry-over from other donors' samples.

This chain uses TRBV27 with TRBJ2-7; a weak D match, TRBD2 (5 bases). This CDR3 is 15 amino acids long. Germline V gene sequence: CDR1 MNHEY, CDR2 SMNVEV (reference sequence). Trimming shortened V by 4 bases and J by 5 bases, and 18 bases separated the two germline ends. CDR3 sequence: CASSSPRGRINEQYF. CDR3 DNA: TGTGCCAGCAGTTCACCCAGAGGGCGCATCAACGAGCAGTACTTC.

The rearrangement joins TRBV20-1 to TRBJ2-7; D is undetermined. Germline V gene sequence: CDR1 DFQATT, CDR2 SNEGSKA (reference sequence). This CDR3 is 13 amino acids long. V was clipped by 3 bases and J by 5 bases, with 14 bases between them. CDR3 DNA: TGCAGTGCTAGTCCCGGTTCAGATGACGAGCAGTACTTC. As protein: CSASPGSDDEQYF.

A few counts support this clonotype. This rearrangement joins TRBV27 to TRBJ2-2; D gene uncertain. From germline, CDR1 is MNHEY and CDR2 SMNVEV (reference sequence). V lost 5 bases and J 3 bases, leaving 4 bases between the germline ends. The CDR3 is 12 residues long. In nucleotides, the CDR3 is TGTGCCAGCAGTACCTACACCGGGGAGCTGTTTTTT. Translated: CASSTYTGELFF.

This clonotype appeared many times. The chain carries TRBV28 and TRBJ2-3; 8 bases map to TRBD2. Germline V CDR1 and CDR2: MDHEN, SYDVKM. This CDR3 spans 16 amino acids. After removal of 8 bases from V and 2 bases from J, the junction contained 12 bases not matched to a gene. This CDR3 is CASYPIAGPNTDTQYF. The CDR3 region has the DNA TGTGCCAGCTACCCCATAGCGGGGCCAAACACAGATACGCAGTATTTT.

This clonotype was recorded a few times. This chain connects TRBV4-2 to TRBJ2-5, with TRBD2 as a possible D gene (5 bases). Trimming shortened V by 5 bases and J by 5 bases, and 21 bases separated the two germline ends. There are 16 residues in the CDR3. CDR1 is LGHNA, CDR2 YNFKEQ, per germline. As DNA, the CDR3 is TGTGCCAGCAGCGCTCAGTCACTAGGCACGGGGGAGACCCAGTACTTC. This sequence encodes CASSAQSLGTGETQYF.

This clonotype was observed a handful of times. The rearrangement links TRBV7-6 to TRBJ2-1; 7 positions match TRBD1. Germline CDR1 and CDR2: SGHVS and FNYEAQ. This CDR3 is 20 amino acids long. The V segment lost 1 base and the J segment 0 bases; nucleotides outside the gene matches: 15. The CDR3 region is CASSLDRWVTGQFSYNEQFF. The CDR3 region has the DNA TGTGCCAGCAGCTTAGATAGGTGGGTTACGGGACAGTTCTCCTACAATGAGCAGTTCTTC.

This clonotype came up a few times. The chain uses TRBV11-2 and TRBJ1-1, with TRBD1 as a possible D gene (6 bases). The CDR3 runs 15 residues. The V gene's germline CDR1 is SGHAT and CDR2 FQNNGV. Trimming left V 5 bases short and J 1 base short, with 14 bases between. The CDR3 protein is CASSAPLGGNTEAFF. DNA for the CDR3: TGTGCCAGCAGCGCACCTTTAGGGGGGAACACTGAAGCTTTCTTT.

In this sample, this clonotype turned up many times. CDR3: CASSLSGTSDPSDEQYF. The CDR3 nucleotides are TGTGCCAGCAGTTTATCGGGGACTAGCGACCCGAGCGACGAGCAGTACTTC. This chain connects TRBV27 to TRBJ2-7, with TRBD2 matching 10 bases. Trimming cost V 0 bases and J 5 bases; bases outside gene matches: 10. This CDR3 comprises 17 residues. Per the germline V gene, CDR1 is MNHEY and CDR2 is SMNVEV (reference sequence).

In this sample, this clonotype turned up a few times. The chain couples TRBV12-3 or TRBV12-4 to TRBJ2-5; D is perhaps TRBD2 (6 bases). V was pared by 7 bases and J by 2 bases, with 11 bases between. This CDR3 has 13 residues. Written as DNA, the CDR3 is TGTGCCAGCAAAAGACTAGGGCAAGAGACCCAGTACTTC. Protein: CASKRLGQETQYF.

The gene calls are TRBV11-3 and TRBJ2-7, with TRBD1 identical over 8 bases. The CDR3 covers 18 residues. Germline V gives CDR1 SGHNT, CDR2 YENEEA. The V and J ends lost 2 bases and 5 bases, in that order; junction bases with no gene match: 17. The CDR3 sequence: CASSLLGDTGGSLNEQYF. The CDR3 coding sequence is TGTGCCAGCAGCTTATTAGGTGACACAGGGGGATCTTTAAACGAGCAGTACTTC.

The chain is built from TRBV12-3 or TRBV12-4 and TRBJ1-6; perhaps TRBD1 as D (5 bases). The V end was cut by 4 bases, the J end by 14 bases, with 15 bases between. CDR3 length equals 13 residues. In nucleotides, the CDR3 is TGTGCCAGCAGTTCAGGGACTCAAGTCGCCCTCCACTTT. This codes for CASSSGTQVALHF.

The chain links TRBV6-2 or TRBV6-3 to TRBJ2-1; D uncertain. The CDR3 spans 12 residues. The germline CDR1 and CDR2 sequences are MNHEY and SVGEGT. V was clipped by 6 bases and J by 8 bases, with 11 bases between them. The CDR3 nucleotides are TGTGCCAGCAGCCCTTCCGGGTATGAGCAGTTCTTC. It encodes CASSPSGYEQFF.

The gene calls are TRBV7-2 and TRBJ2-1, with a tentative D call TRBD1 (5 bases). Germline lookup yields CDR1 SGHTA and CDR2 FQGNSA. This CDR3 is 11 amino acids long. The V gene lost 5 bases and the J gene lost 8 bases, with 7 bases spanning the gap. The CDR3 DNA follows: TGTGCCAGCAGCCCAGGGTATGAGCAGTTCTTC. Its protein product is CASSPGYEQFF.

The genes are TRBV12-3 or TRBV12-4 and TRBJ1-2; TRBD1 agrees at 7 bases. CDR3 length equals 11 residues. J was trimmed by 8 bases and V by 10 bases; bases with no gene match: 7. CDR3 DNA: TGTGCCACCCTCGGGACAGCCGGCTACACCTTC. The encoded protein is CATLGTAGYTF.

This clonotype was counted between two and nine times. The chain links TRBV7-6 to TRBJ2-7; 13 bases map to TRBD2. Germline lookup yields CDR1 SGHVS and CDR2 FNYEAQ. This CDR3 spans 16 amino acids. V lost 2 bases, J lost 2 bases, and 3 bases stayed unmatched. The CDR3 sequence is CASSLFGLAGAYEQYF. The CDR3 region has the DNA TGTGCCAGCAGCTTATTTGGACTAGCGGGAGCCTACGAGCAGTACTTC.

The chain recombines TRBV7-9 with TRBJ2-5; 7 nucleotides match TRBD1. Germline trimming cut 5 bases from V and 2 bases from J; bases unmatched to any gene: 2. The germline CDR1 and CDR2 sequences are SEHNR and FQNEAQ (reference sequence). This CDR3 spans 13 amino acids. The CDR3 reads CASSTGQQETQYF. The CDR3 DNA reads TGTGCCAGCAGCACGGGACAGCAAGAGACCCAGTACTTC.

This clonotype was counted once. The chain's CDR3 is CASSLGLGAGANVLTF. The CDR3 nucleotides read TGTGCCAGCAGCTTAGGTTTAGGGGCTGGGGCCAACGTCCTGACTTTC. The chain has TRBV11-3 and TRBJ2-6; maybe TRBD1 (5 bases). V was shortened by 1 base and J by 2 bases, with 9 bases between the two germline ends. The CDR3 runs to 16 residues. From germline, CDR1 is SGHNT and CDR2 YENEEA.

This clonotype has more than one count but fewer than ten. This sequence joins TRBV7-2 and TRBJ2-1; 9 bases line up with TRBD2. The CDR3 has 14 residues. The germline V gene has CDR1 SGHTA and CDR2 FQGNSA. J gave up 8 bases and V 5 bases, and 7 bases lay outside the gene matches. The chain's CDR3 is CASSTAGGRDEQFF. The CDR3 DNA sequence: TGTGCCAGCAGCACAGCGGGGGGCAGGGATGAGCAGTTCTTC.

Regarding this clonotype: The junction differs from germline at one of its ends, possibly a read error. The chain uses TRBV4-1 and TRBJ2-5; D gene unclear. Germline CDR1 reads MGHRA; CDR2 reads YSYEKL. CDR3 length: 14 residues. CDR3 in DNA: TGTGCCAGCAGCCAAGAGCCGGATCAAGAGACCCAGTACTTC. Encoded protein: CASSQEPDQETQYF.

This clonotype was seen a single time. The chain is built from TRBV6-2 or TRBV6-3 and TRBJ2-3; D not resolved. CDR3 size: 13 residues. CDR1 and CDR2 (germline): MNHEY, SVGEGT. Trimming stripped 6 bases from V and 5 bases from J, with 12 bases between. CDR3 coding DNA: TGTGCCAGCAGGCCCCCCAAGCGAGATACGCAGTATTTT. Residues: CASRPPKRDTQYF.

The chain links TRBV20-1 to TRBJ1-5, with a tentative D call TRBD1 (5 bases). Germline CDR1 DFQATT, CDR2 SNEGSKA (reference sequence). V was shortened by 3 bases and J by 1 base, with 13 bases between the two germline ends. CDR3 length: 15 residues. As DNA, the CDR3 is TGCAGTGCTAGGGACGGGGGATTAAGCAATCAGCCCCAGCATTTT. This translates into CSARDGGLSNQPQHF.

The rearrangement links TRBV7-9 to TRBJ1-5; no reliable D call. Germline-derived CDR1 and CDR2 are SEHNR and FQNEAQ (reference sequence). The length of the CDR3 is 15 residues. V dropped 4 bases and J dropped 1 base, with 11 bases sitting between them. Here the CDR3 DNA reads TGTGCCAGCAGCTCTTCGGCGGCAAGCAATCAGCCCCAGCATTTT. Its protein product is CASSSSAASNQPQHF.

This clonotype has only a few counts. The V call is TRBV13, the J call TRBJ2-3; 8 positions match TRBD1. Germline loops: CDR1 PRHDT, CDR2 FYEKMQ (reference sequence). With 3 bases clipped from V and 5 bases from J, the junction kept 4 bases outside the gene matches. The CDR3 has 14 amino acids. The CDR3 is CASSLGRGRDTQYF. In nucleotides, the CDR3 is TGTGCCAGCAGCTTGGGCAGGGGGCGAGATACGCAGTATTTT.

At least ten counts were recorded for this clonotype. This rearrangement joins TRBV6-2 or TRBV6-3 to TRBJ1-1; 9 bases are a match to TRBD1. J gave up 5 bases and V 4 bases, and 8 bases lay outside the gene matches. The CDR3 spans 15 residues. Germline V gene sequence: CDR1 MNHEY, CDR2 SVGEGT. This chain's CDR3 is CASSFPGTGLTEAFF. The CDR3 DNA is TGTGCCAGCAGTTTCCCAGGGACAGGGTTGACTGAAGCTTTCTTT.

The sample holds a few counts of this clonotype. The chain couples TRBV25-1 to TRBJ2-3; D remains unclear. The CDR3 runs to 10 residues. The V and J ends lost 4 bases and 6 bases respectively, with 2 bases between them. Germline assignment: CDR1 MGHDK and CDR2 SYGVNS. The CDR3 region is CASSGDTQYF. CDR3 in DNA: TGTGCCAGCAGTGGTGATACGCAGTATTTT.

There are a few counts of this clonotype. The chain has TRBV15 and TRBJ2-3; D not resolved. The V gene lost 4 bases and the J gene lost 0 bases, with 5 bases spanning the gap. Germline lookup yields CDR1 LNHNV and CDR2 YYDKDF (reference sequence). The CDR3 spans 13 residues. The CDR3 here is CATSTGSTDTQYF. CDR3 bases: TGTGCCACCAGCACCGGTAGCACAGATACGCAGTATTTT.

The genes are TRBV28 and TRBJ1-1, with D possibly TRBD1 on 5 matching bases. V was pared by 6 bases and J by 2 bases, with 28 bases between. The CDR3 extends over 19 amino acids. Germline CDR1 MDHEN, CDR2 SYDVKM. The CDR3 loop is CASSRGTATLTTYNTEAFF. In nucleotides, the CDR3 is TGTGCCAGCAGCCGCGGGACGGCGACCCTTACCACTTACAACACTGAAGCTTTCTTT.